This T cell receptor beta chain came from a study of cytomegalovirus exposure and HLA in healthy donors. Comment on this clone: Its antigen is as yet unknown.

PCR amplification relied on 60 Vbeta primers (plus 13 Jbeta primers). Sequencing was performed with immunoSEQ multiplex PCR; in TCRdb, only in-frame clones are kept and a portion is missing. Its table lists about 140,000 clones. Broader study findings: Most TCR sequences were seen very rarely across donors, but some public TCRs occurred in many. Across donors, presence/absence analyses took sequencing depth to be roughly uniform. Prediction of most subjects' HLA-A and HLA-B alleles by TCR beta sequences was reportedly accurate.

Regarding donors, all were healthy bone marrow donors. The origin of this receptor is a woman between 18 and 30 years old in good health and CMV-seronegative. The specimen sequenced was PBMCs.

CDR3 in amino acids: CATSRDGGAREKLFF. Here the CDR3 DNA reads TGTGCCACCAGCAGAGATGGGGGGGCGCGGGAAAAACTGTTTTTT. The chain carries TRBV15 and TRBJ1-4; possible D gene TRBD1, 6 bases. V shed 0 bases and J shed 8 bases, with 13 bases lying between them. CDR1 and CDR2 (germline): LNHNV, YYDKDF (reference sequence). This CDR3 has 15 amino acids.